The clone carrying this T cell receptor beta chain was seen more than once but under ten times. Its antigen is unidentified. The data stem from a study of T-cell reconstitution after alpha-beta-depleted transplantation in children. Points from the study as a whole: Reports say that about two months after transplant, the alpha-beta T cells came out of several hundred graft clones that had expanded.

This CDR3 region has 15 residues. Germline CDR1 reads SGHTA; CDR2 reads FQGNSA. The J segment lost 9 bases and the V segment lost 6 bases, leaving 9 bases of the junction unmatched. Preparing the TCRbeta library involved the use of unique molecular identifiers. TCRdb reprocessed the PCR reads with MiXCR, giving one entry per CDR3 protein. The sample lists about 610,000 distinct CDR3 sequences, 27% occurring once. This specimen was PBMCs, taken before TCRalphabeta/CD19-depleted stem cell transplant. The chain uses TRBV7-2 and TRBJ2-1, with 12 bases aligning to TRBD2. The TCR comes from a boy in the first two years of life with Wiskott-Aldrich syndrome, due to receive a stem cell transplant. In DNA, the CDR3 is TGTGCCAGCAGTAAGAGACTAGCGGGAGATGGTGAGCAGTTCTTC. Residues: CASSKRLAGDGEQFF. Drawing the rest from reference TRBV7-2 and TRBJ2-1, the complete variable domain is GAGVSQSPSNKVTEKGKDVELRCDPISGHTALYWYRQSLGQGLEFLIYFQGNSAPDKSGLPSDRFSAERTGGSVSTLTIQRTQQEDSAVYLCASSKRLAGDGEQFFGPGTRLTVL.